The rows below give T cell receptor beta chains drawn from one sample of a study of blood T cell repertoires in COVID-19. TCRdb's copy holds only in-frame clones and misses some; the assay was immunoSEQ multiplex PCR. The sample yields some 22,000 clones, more than 70% seen once. The sample taken for sequencing was peripheral blood. These receptors originate from a human donor with active COVID-19. The donor label of this sample is uncertain. CDR3s include the opening cysteine and the closing phenylalanine or tryptophan. The D gene is left open where the match is weak. A row's size may be missing; if present it is once, few, many or a size class.

>TRBJ2-7|TRBV6-5|TRBD1|.
CASKPQQGHYEQYF
TGTGCCAGCAAGCCGCAACAGGGGCACTACGAGCAGTACTTC
>TRBJ2-5|TRBV19|.|.
CASSMQFVQETQYF
TGTGCCAGTAGTATGCAGTTTGTCCAGGAGACCCAGTACTTC
>TRBJ2-5|TRBV11-3|.|few
CASSLELQETQYF
TGTGCCAGCAGCTTAGAGTTGCAGGAGACCCAGTACTTC
>TRBJ2-3|TRBV24-1|TRBD1|.
CATSDFPGQVGRWLTDTQYF
TGTGCCACCAGTGATTTTCCTGGACAGGTGGGTAGGTGGCTCACAGATACGCAGTATTTT
>TRBJ2-7|TRBV19|TRBD2|.
CASSIFLSGGSRRYEQYF
TGTGCCAGTAGTATTTTTTTGAGCGGGGGGTCGCGTAGGTACGAGCAGTACTTC
>TRBJ2-3|TRBV7-9|TRBD2|.
CASSLGNSGRGDTQYF
TGTGCCAGCAGCTTAGGAAATAGCGGGAGAGGAGATACGCAGTATTTT
>TRBJ1-1|TRBV6-1|TRBD1|.
CASSEARTGAIGAFF
TGTGCCAGCAGTGAAGCTCGGACAGGAGCAATTGGAGCTTTCTTT
>TRBJ2-1|TRBV30|TRBD2|.
CAWSPSGFSSYNEQFF
TGTGCCTGGTCCCCTAGCGGGTTCAGCTCCTACAATGAGCAGTTCTTC
>TRBJ2-2|TRBV5-5|.|.
CASSLTAAASTGELFF
TGTGCCAGCAGCTTGACGGCGGCGGCGTCCACCGGGGAGCTGTTTTTT
>TRBJ1-4|TRBV27|.|.
CASSPDPQGFNEKLFF
TGTGCCAGCAGTCCCGACCCTCAGGGGTTTAATGAAAAACTGTTTTTT
>TRBJ1-6|TRBV2|.|.
CASSEERDNSPLHF
TGTGCCAGCAGTGAGGAACGGGATAATTCACCCCTCCACTTT
>TRBJ2-1|TRBV7-3|.|few
CASSLTSAREQFF
TGTGCCAGCAGCTTAACTAGCGCACGTGAGCAGTTCTTC